One sample yielded the 13 T cell receptor beta chains listed below, sequenced in a study of Graves' ophthalmopathy and Graves' hyperthyroidism. Beta-chain TCR CDR3 regions were amplified from RNA transcripts. Amplification began with first-round RT-PCR using HTBI primers, then second-round multiplex PCR was performed. TCRdb ran MiXCR on the multiplex PCR reads and lists one entry per CDR3 protein. This repertoire shows 20,000 to 25,000 distinct CDR3 sequences, about 50% found once; its top ten account for around 6.6%. Sequencing was performed on peripheral blood. The receptors derive from an adult woman with stable Graves' hyperthyroidism.

The chain carries TRBV19 and TRBJ2-1; 7 nucleotides agree with TRBD2. This CDR3 comprises 15 residues. Germline V gene sequence: CDR1 LNHDA, CDR2 SQIVND (reference sequence). V lost 8 bases to trimming and J lost 0 bases; unmatched junction nucleotides: 7. The CDR3 reads CASCLAASSYNEQFF. The CDR3 DNA sequence: TGTGCCAGTTGCCTAGCGGCGAGCTCCTACAATGAGCAGTTCTTC.

This clonotype is labeled medium-sized (0.01 to 0.1%). The V gene is TRBV7-3, the J gene TRBJ2-1; D not resolved. Between the trimmed V and J ends, which lost 3 bases and 0 bases, there was a span of 9 bases. This CDR3 has 15 amino acids. Germline CDR1 is SGHTA and CDR2 is FQGTGA. CDR3 sequence reads: CASSLSQNSYNEQFF. The CDR3 DNA follows: TGTGCCAGCAGCTTGAGTCAAAACTCCTACAATGAGCAGTTCTTC. The entire variable domain, with the rest obtained from reference TRBV7-3 and TRBJ2-1, is as follows: GAGVSQTPSNKVTEKGKYVELRCDPISGHTALYWYRQSLGQGPEFLIYFQGTGAADDSGLPNDRFFAVRPEGSVSTLKIQRTERGDSAVYLCASSLSQNSYNEQFFGPGTRLTVL.

This clonotype appeared a few times. A much larger clone lies a single base off, so this may be a read error. The CDR3 DNA reads as TGTGCCAGCACTCGGACCAACGCCTACGAGCAGTACTTC. This translates into CASTRTNAYEQYF. The chain recombines TRBV27 with TRBJ2-7, with D uncertain. CDR3 length equals 13 residues. Trimming shortened V by 7 bases and J by 2 bases, and 12 bases separated the two germline ends. CDR1 and CDR2 from the germline V gene are MNHEY and SMNVEV (reference sequence).

For this clonotype: It may be a read error: a sequence one base away is much more abundant. This chain joins TRBV18 and TRBJ2-5; D is tentatively TRBD1 or TRBD2 (5 bases each). V lost 4 bases to trimming and J lost 5 bases, with 17 bases between them. Per germline, CDR1 KGHSH and CDR2 LQKENI. The CDR3 covers 15 residues. CDR3 in DNA: TGTGCCAGCTCACTCCGGGGCAGGGCGTTGGAGACCCAGTACTTC. It yields the protein CASSLRGRALETQYF.

The chain links TRBV15 to TRBJ1-1; TRBD1 matches at 8 bases. V lost 10 bases and J lost 2; bases outside the gene matches: 6. The CDR3 is 13 residues long. Germline assignment: CDR1 LNHNV and CDR2 YYDKDF (reference sequence). This CDR3 reads CAIGTGTNTEAFF. CDR3 DNA sequence: TGTGCCATTGGGACAGGAACTAACACTGAAGCTTTCTTT.

About this clonotype itself: With a much larger clone just one base away, this may be a read error. The chain links TRBV30 to TRBJ1-4; D may be TRBD1 (5 bases). CDR3 length equals 15 residues. Germline V gives CDR1 GTSNPN, CDR2 SVGIG (reference sequence). CDR3: CAWSGVGAANEKLLF. Written as DNA, the CDR3 is TGTGCCTGGAGTGGGGTTGGGGCCGCTAATGAAAAACTGCTTTTT.

This clonotype is medium-sized in the sample. The chain employs TRBV19 and TRBJ2-7, with D perhaps matching TRBD1 (7 bases). V lost 9 bases, J lost 5 bases, and 17 bases lay in between. The length of the CDR3 is 13 residues. Germline CDR1 is LNHDA and CDR2 is SQIVND (reference sequence). CDR3 sequence: CASNQGGWDEQYF. The CDR3, as DNA: TGTGCCAGCAATCAGGGGGGTTGGGACGAGCAGTACTTC.

This clonotype was observed a single time. The V gene is TRBV15, the J gene TRBJ2-1; D not resolved. Germline V gene lookup returns CDR1 LNHNV and CDR2 YYDKDF (reference sequence). Trimming removed 5 bases from V and 8 bases from J, with 7 bases in between. The CDR3 runs to 11 residues. The CDR3 region has the DNA TGTGCCACCAGCTTTGAGGATGAGCAGTTCTTC. Translating it yields CATSFEDEQFF.

This clonotype is labeled medium-sized (0.01 to 0.1%). This sequence joins TRBV7-2 and TRBJ1-6; no clear D. Trimming took off 1 base at V and 3 bases at J, with 13 bases between the two ends. The length of the CDR3 is 17 residues. Germline loops: CDR1 SGHTA, CDR2 FQGNSA. DNA of the CDR3: TGTGCCAGCAGCTTAGTCTTCGGGCAGTACTATAATTCACCCCTCCACTTT. Translating gives CASSLVFGQYYNSPLHF.

The genes are TRBV6-2 or TRBV6-3 and TRBJ1-5; the D is unclear. V was cut by 3 bases and J by 9 bases, with 3 bases left in between. The CDR3 extends over 10 amino acids. Looked up from germline, CDR1 is MNHEY and CDR2 is SVGEGT. The CDR3 spells CASSYWPQHF. CDR3 nucleotide sequence: TGTGCCAGCAGTTATTGGCCCCAGCATTTT.

This clonotype was recorded many times. The CDR3 DNA reads as TGTGCCAGCAGTTGGGCGAGCTCCTACGAGCAGTACTTC. This codes for CASSWASSYEQYF. V usage is TRBV27 and J usage is TRBJ2-7; D call uncertain. The germline V gene has CDR1 MNHEY and CDR2 SMNVEV (reference sequence). This CDR3 region has 13 residues. Trimming removed 4 bases from V and 0 bases from J, with 7 bases in between.

With regard to this clonotype: The DNA is left out, because the CDR3 cannot be placed on it with certainty; the CDR3 is given as TCRdb lists it. J is TRBJ2-5 and V is TRBV12-3 or TRBV12-4. The CDR3 is 10 residues long, ends included. CDR3 amino acids: CASSPLHLRF.

The chain carries TRBV7-2 and TRBJ2-5; 8 nucleotides align to TRBD2. The CDR3 contains 16 residues. The V gene's germline CDR1 is SGHTA and CDR2 FQGNSA. Losses at the gene ends were 1 base for V and 2 bases for J; bases not matched to a gene: 6. The CDR3 region is CASSLGVAGNQETQYF. CDR3 in DNA: TGTGCCAGCAGCTTAGGAGTAGCGGGAAATCAAGAGACCCAGTACTTC.